These 25 T cell receptor beta chains were sequenced from one sample in a study of radiation and T cells in renal cell carcinoma. Specified time point: blood 2 weeks post-SBRT. Noted treatment: 15 Gy SBRT to primary tumor, nephrectomy 4 weeks later. Profiling relied on immunoSEQ multiplex PCR, and the TCRdb table lists in-frame clones only, not all of them. The table includes tens of thousands of clones, 75% to 90% detected once. The specimen was blood, collected from a patient whose treatment included radiotherapy and nephrectomy. All receptors derive from a woman between 70 and 85 years old with renal cell carcinoma.

The chain couples TRBV6-1 to TRBJ1-2; the D is unclear. Per germline, CDR1 MNHNS and CDR2 SASEGT. V lost 0 bases to trimming and J lost 2 bases, with 10 bases between them. The length of the CDR3 is 15 residues. In nucleotides, the CDR3 is TGTGCCAGCAGTGAAGCATCCAGGCCGAACTATGGCTACACCTTC. Its translation is CASSEASRPNYGYTF.

The CDR3 bases are TGTGCCAGCAGTGAGGGGGGGGGATCGAGCTCCTACGAGCAGTACTTC. Encoded protein: CASSEGGGSSSYEQYF. The chain links TRBV6-1 to TRBJ2-7; the match to TRBD2 covers 7 bases. The CDR3 sequence is 16 residues long. Looked up from germline, CDR1 is MNHNS and CDR2 is SASEGT. Trimming at V came to 3 bases and at J to 0 bases, leaving 8 bases not matched to a gene.

The genes are TRBV5-6 and TRBJ1-5; TRBD1 might be the D (6 bases). The germline CDR1 and CDR2 sequences are SGHDT and YYEEEE. There are 14 residues in the CDR3. V lost 1 base and J 9 bases, leaving 14 bases between the germline ends. DNA of the CDR3: TGTGCCAGCAGCTTGAGGCAGGTCAGGGGGCCCCAGCATTTT. It yields the protein CASSLRQVRGPQHF.

The chain links TRBV15 to TRBJ2-3; TRBD2 matches at 11 bases. There are 16 residues in the CDR3. Germline values: CDR1 LNHNV, CDR2 YYDKDF (reference sequence). The V segment lost 5 bases and the J segment 5 bases; nucleotides outside the gene matches: 9. CDR3 loop: CATSELLAGDIDTQYF. The DNA of the CDR3 is TGTGCCACCAGCGAGTTACTAGCGGGAGATATAGATACGCAGTATTTT.

The CDR3 loop is CAWSAGDQPQHF. The CDR3, as DNA: TGTGCCTGGAGTGCAGGAGATCAGCCCCAGCATTTT. V gene TRBV30 combines with J gene TRBJ1-5; D remains ambiguous. Germline-derived CDR1 and CDR2 are GTSNPN and SVGIG (reference sequence). Trimming pared 1 base from V and 5 bases from J, leaving 6 bases between. This CDR3 is built from 12 residues.

The gene calls are TRBV6-6 and TRBJ1-1; D is uncertain. The CDR3 has 14 residues. Germline V gene lookup returns CDR1 MNHNY and CDR2 SVGAGI (reference sequence). V was clipped by 2 bases and J by 6 bases, with 13 bases between them. CDR3 residues: CASSYPERAAEAFF. The CDR3 bases are TGTGCCAGCAGTTACCCGGAACGGGCGGCTGAAGCTTTCTTT.

This clone was recorded a few times. The rearrangement links TRBV19 to TRBJ2-7, with 7 bases aligning to TRBD2. Germline loops: CDR1 LNHDA, CDR2 SQIVND (reference sequence). This CDR3 is built from 15 residues. Trimming took 3 bases from V and 7 from J; bases not matched to a gene: 12. Here the CDR3 DNA reads TGTGCCAGTAGTATTGTTGGGGGTTATAGCGGGGAGCAGTACTTC. Encoded protein: CASSIVGGYSGEQYF.

This clone has just a few counts. The chain employs TRBV19 and TRBJ1-1; 8 bases align to TRBD1. This CDR3 region has 12 residues. CDR1 is LNHDA and CDR2 is SQIVND in the germline V gene (reference sequence). V shed 5 bases, J shed 5 bases, and the junction held 1 base outside the gene matches. The CDR3 region is CASSWTGTEAFF. DNA for the CDR3: TGTGCCAGTAGTTGGACAGGGACTGAAGCTTTCTTT.

The chain links TRBV6-6 to TRBJ2-7; TRBD1 is a possible D gene (6 bases). CDR3 size: 14 residues. V shed 6 bases and J shed 5 bases, with 17 bases lying between them. The germline V gene encodes CDR1 MNHNY and CDR2 SVGAGI (reference sequence). The chain's CDR3 is CASSRRDNTHEQYF. The CDR3 bases are TGTGCCAGCAGCCGCCGGGACAATACCCACGAGCAGTACTTC.

The chain is built from TRBV25-1 and TRBJ2-5; 9 bases agree with TRBD1. CDR3 length: 15 amino acids. Germline-derived CDR1 and CDR2 are MGHDK and SYGVNS. The junction had 4 bases not matched to a gene; V was cut back by 3 bases and J by 2 bases. The CDR3 bases are TGTGCCAGCAGTGAGGCGACAGGGGGACAAGAGACCCAGTACTTC. This encodes CASSEATGGQETQYF.

This clone was seen only a few times. J is TRBJ1-2 and V is TRBV20-1; D not resolved. The CDR3 contains 9 residues. Trimming pared 6 bases from V and 5 bases from J, leaving 4 bases between. Germline loops: CDR1 DFQATT, CDR2 SNEGSKA (reference sequence). This CDR3 is CSALYGYTF. CDR3 DNA: TGCAGTGCCTTGTATGGCTACACCTTC.

The chain joins TRBV7-2 to TRBJ2-7; D remains unclear. The germline CDR1 and CDR2 sequences are SGHTA and FQGNSA. Trimming removed 3 bases from V and 5 bases from J, with 14 bases in between. The CDR3 is 14 amino acids. CDR3 DNA sequence: TGTGCCAGCAGCTTGGCGCAGTCGAGGAACGAGCAGTACTTC. The encoded protein is CASSLAQSRNEQYF. Filled out from reference TRBV7-2 and TRBJ2-7, the complete variable domain reads GAGVSQSPSNKVTEKGKDVELRCDPISGHTALYWYRQSLGQGLEFLIYFQGNSAPDKSGLPSDRFSAERTGGSVSTLTIQRTQQEDSAVYLCASSLAQSRNEQYFGPGTRLTVT.

The chain carries TRBV19 and TRBJ2-7, with D maybe TRBD1 (5 bases). V was clipped by 5 bases and J by 0 bases, with 11 bases between them. The CDR3 runs to 14 residues. Germline V CDR1 and CDR2: LNHDA, SQIVND (reference sequence). CDR3 sequence: CASSLADSSYEQYF. CDR3 DNA sequence: TGTGCCAGTAGTCTCGCCGACAGCTCCTACGAGCAGTACTTC.

V is TRBV7-9 and J is TRBJ1-2, with D possibly TRBD1 on 5 matching bases. CDR3 length: 14 amino acids. V was pared by 2 bases and J by 2 bases, with 9 bases between. Looked up from germline, CDR1 is SEHNR and CDR2 is FQNEAQ (reference sequence). The CDR3 DNA is TGTGCCAGCAGCTTATATGACAGCAACTATGGCTACACCTTC. The encoded protein is CASSLYDSNYGYTF.

The chain is built from TRBV7-9 and TRBJ1-1; 8 bases fit TRBD1. Germline CDR1 is SEHNR and CDR2 is FQNEAQ (reference sequence). The CDR3 covers 14 residues. The V segment lost 5 bases and the J segment 4 bases; nucleotides outside the gene matches: 6. The CDR3 sequence is CASSLEQGVTEAFF. CDR3 DNA sequence: TGTGCCAGCAGCCTCGAACAGGGGGTCACTGAAGCTTTCTTT. Drawing the rest from reference TRBV7-9 and TRBJ1-1, the complete variable domain is DTGVSQNPRHKITKRGQNVTFRCDPISEHNRLYWYRQTLGQGPEFLTYFQNEAQLEKSRLLSDRFSAERPKGSFSTLEIQRTEQGDSAMYLCASSLEQGVTEAFFGQGTRLTVV.

This rearrangement joins TRBV7-2 to TRBJ2-7; possible D gene TRBD2, 5 bases. CDR1 SGHTA and CDR2 FQGNSA come from the germline V gene. The V end was cut by 5 bases, the J end by 5 bases, with 13 bases between. The CDR3 has 13 amino acids. CDR3 sequence: CASSPNRGNEQYF. DNA for the CDR3: TGTGCCAGCAGCCCGAATAGAGGGAACGAGCAGTACTTC. The full variable domain, with the rest looked up from reference TRBV7-2 and TRBJ2-7, is GAGVSQSPSNKVTEKGKDVELRCDPISGHTALYWYRQSLGQGLEFLIYFQGNSAPDKSGLPSDRFSAERTGGSVSTLTIQRTQQEDSAVYLCASSPNRGNEQYFGPGTRLTVT.

This clone was observed a few times. The chain has TRBV7-3 and TRBJ1-2; 8 bases align to TRBD1. Germline-derived CDR1 and CDR2 are SGHTA and FQGTGA. The CDR3 consists of 13 residues. V lost 5 bases and J lost 6; bases outside the gene matches: 5. The CDR3 here is CASSLDRGNGYTF. CDR3 in DNA: TGTGCCAGCAGCCTCGACAGGGGAAATGGCTACACCTTC.

This chain uses TRBV10-3 with TRBJ1-5; the D gene is possibly TRBD1 (6 bases). CDR1 and CDR2 (germline): ENHRY, SYGVKD. Trimming removed 2 bases at V and 4 bases at J, with 9 bases between. CDR3 size: 14 residues. CDR3 protein: CAISEEGGNQPQHF. In nucleotides, the CDR3 is TGTGCCATCAGTGAGGAAGGGGGTAATCAGCCCCAGCATTTT.

The CDR3 loop is CASWAESSGNTIYF. The CDR3 coding sequence is TGTGCCAGCTGGGCCGAGAGCTCTGGAAACACCATATATTTT. This sequence joins TRBV7-9 and TRBJ1-3, with D unclear. Germline V gene data show CDR1 as SEHNR and CDR2 as FQNEAQ (reference sequence). The germline V and J ends were trimmed by 8 bases and 0 bases, with 11 bases remaining between them. The CDR3 consists of 14 residues. The variable domain in full, with the rest retrieved from reference TRBV7-9 and TRBJ1-3, is DTGVSQNPRHKITKRGQNVTFRCDPISEHNRLYWYRQTLGQGPEFLTYFQNEAQLEKSRLLSDRFSAERPKGSFSTLEIQRTEQGDSAMYLCASWAESSGNTIYFGEGSWLTVV.

This clone was seen just once. The chain uses TRBV30 and TRBJ1-2; D is unclear. Between the trimmed V and J ends, which lost 3 bases and 8 bases, there was a span of 25 bases. The CDR3 has 16 amino acids. Looked up from germline, CDR1 is GTSNPN and CDR2 is SVGIG (reference sequence). Here the CDR3 DNA reads TGTGCCTGGAGCCAAGGTATTGGGGTGTCCCGGAAGGGCTACACCTTC. The encoded protein is CAWSQGIGVSRKGYTF.

The CDR3: CASSPRTSGTDTQYF. In DNA, the CDR3 is TGTGCCAGCAGCCCACGGACTAGCGGAACAGATACGCAGTATTTT. The chain carries TRBV7-9 and TRBJ2-3, with 10 positions matching TRBD2. The CDR3 length is 15 residues. CDR1 and CDR2 (germline): SEHNR, FQNEAQ (reference sequence). V gave up 5 bases and J gave up 3 bases; unmatched junction bases: 5.

The chain couples TRBV4-3 to TRBJ2-4; 11 bases map to TRBD1. The CDR3 extends over 17 amino acids. The trim removed 1 base at V and 5 bases at J, leaving 7 bases unmatched. CDR1 and CDR2 (germline): LGHNA, YSLEER. The CDR3 DNA follows: TGCGCCAGCAGCCAAGCACTTCGGACAGGGGGCCAAAACATTCAGTACTTC. Protein sequence: CASSQALRTGGQNIQYF.

With respect to this clone: One end of the junction varies from germline; a read error may be responsible. The chain links TRBV29-1 to TRBJ2-1; 7 nucleotides match TRBD2. Germline CDR1 reads SQVTM; CDR2 reads ANQGSEA. The CDR3 runs to 14 residues. In DNA, the CDR3 is TGCAGCGTCGAAGCACTAGCGTACTACAATGAGCAGTTCTTC. It encodes CSVEALAYYNEQFF.

The rearrangement joins TRBV4-1 to TRBJ2-3; TRBD2 matches at 7 bases. J lost 4 bases, V lost 0 bases, and 4 bases had no gene match. Germline CDR1 is MGHRA and CDR2 is YSYEKL. CDR3 length: 15 amino acids. The CDR3 protein is CASSQDRLAADTQYF. CDR3 nucleotide sequence: TGCGCCAGCAGCCAAGATCGACTAGCAGCAGATACGCAGTATTTT.

J is TRBJ2-7 and V is TRBV18, with 13 bases identical to TRBD2. The CDR3 length is 18 residues. From germline, CDR1 is KGHSH and CDR2 LQKENI. With V trimmed by 3 bases and J by 5 bases, 13 bases remained unmatched. In DNA, the CDR3 is TGTGCCAGCTCACCCGAGGAGATGGGACTAGCGGGGTCCCACGAGCAGTACTTC. Encoded protein: CASSPEEMGLAGSHEQYF.